Below, 4 T cell receptor beta chains from the same sample are listed, as sequenced in a study of OX40 agonist ivuxolimab in advanced cancers. Some clones are missing from TCRdb's copy, which holds only in-frame ones; the method was immunoSEQ multiplex PCR. The table has tens of thousands of clones, about 88% seen once. The sequences come from CD4+ or CD8+ T cells sorted from blood, collected in a trial of the OX40 agonist ivuxolimab. The receptors originated from an adult with an advanced solid tumor such as melanoma, head and neck, liver or kidney cancer.

The J gene is TRBJ2-7, the V gene TRBV5-8, with 8 bases aligning to TRBD1. Trimming cost V 4 bases and J 0 bases; bases outside gene matches: 21. CDR3 size: 20 residues. The germline V gene has CDR1 SGHTS and CDR2 YDEGEE. For the CDR3, the DNA is TGTGCCAGCAGCCCCGTCTTTGGTCGGACAGGGATTCTATCCTCCTACGAGCAGTACTTC. Translation gives CASSPVFGRTGILSSYEQYF.

The chain is built from TRBV4-3 and TRBJ2-7; tentative D call: TRBD1 (6 bases). The germline gives CDR1 LGHNA, CDR2 YSLEER. CDR3 length equals 13 residues. V lost 4 bases to trimming and J lost 4 bases, with 11 bases between them. The CDR3 protein is CASSLWTEYEQYF. CDR3 coding DNA: TGCGCCAGCAGCCTGTGGACAGAATACGAGCAGTACTTC.

CDR3: CASSGGLAGGIEQFF. The CDR3 DNA is TGTGCCAGCAGTGGGGGACTAGCGGGAGGAATTGAGCAGTTCTTC. The chain joins TRBV6-1 to TRBJ2-1; TRBD2 matches 15 bases. Per germline, CDR1 MNHNS and CDR2 SASEGT. CDR3 size: 15 residues. V lost 4 bases, J lost 9 bases, and 4 bases stayed unmatched.

The chain has TRBV18 and TRBJ1-1; TRBD1 matches at 8 bases. CDR1 KGHSH and CDR2 LQKENI come from the germline V gene. The V and J ends lost 3 bases and 6 bases, in that order; junction bases with no gene match: 6. This CDR3 contains 14 residues. The CDR3 spells CASSPQGARAEAFF. CDR3 DNA sequence: TGTGCCAGCTCACCCCAGGGGGCTAGGGCTGAAGCTTTCTTT.